Listed below are T cell receptor beta chains from one sample, sequenced in a study of shared clonotypes between healthy human individuals. Measured with immunoSEQ multiplex PCR; TCRdb has only the in-frame clones, and not every one. The data show about 2.1 million clones, around 93% seen once. Material: naive CD8+ T cells from PBMCs. These receptors originate from a man younger than 30 in good health. Some clones in this sample may be carry-over from other donors' samples. Each CDR3 is given with its conserved first and last residue. D genes are given only for firm matches. For some rows the clone size is stated as once, few or many, or as a class when expanded; others skip it.

v_gene	d_gene	j_gene	abundance	CDR3nt	CDR3aa
TRBV7-8	-	TRBJ2-7	-	TGTGCCAGCAGCTGGACGGGAGAGCAGTACTTC	CASSWTGEQYF
TRBV7-9	-	TRBJ2-7	-	TGTGCCAGCAGCTTACGGGACGGTGATTCCTACGAGCAGTACTTC	CASSLRDGDSYEQYF
TRBV7-9	TRBD1	TRBJ2-7	-	TGTGCCAGCAGCCCCCGGACAGGGTCCATCTACGAGCAGTACTTC	CASSPRTGSIYEQYF
TRBV5-8	-	TRBJ2-7	-	TGTGCCAGCAGCTTCCTTTACGAGCAGTACTTC	CASSFLYEQYF
TRBV28	-	TRBJ2-5	-	TGTGCCAGCAGTTTCAGCCTGCAGGGTCAAGAGACCCAGTACTTC	CASSFSLQGQETQYF
TRBV7-3	-	TRBJ2-1	-	TGTGCCAGCAGCTTTAAGGGACCGGACTACGTCGGATACAATGAGCAGTTCTTC	CASSFKGPDYVGYNEQFF
TRBV19	-	TRBJ2-7	-	TGTGCCAGTAGTATTACCGGGGTCTACGAGCAGTACTTC	CASSITGVYEQYF
TRBV27	TRBD2	TRBJ2-7	-	TGTGCCAGCAGTTTAAGGGGCGGGGGGCCCTACGAGCAGTACTTC	CASSLRGGGPYEQYF
TRBV4-3	-	TRBJ1-3	-	TGCGCCAGCAGCCGGCAGGGCCTATCTGGAAACACCATATATTTT	CASSRQGLSGNTIYF
TRBV19	TRBD2	TRBJ2-1	-	TGTGCCAGTGCTTACGGGAGGGCCAACAATGAGCAGTTCTTC	CASAYGRANNEQFF
TRBV27	-	TRBJ2-7	-	TGTGCCAGCAGACCCGGGACGGTCGGCTACGAGCAGTACTTC	CASRPGTVGYEQYF
TRBV5-3	-	TRBJ2-5	-	TGTGCCAGAAGGGGGGACTTACGGACCCAGTACTTC	CARRGDLRTQYF
TRBV4-1	TRBD1	TRBJ2-7	-	TGCGCCAGCAGCCAACTCGACAGGGAATACGAGCAGTACTTC	CASSQLDREYEQYF
TRBV4-3	-	TRBJ1-1	-	TGCGCCAGCAGCCAAGGGGGAGGAAATACTGAAGCTTTCTTT	CASSQGGGNTEAFF
TRBV10-2	TRBD2	TRBJ2-5	-	TGCGCCAGCAGTGAATCCGGACTAGCTTGGGAGACCCAGTACTTC	CASSESGLAWETQYF
TRBV27	TRBD2	TRBJ2-7	-	TGTGCCAGCAGTTTACCCAATATAGCGGGAGGGCCCTACGAGCAGTACTTC	CASSLPNIAGGPYEQYF
TRBV5-6	-	TRBJ1-2	few	TGTGCCAGCAGCTTGGAGGGTAACTATGGCTACACCTTC	CASSLEGNYGYTF
TRBV7-8	-	TRBJ2-7	-	TGTGCCAGCAGCTTAAGCGCTTCGCCCTACGAGCAGTACTTC	CASSLSASPYEQYF
TRBV4-2	TRBD1	TRBJ1-1	few	TGTGCCAGCAGCCAAGAACAGGGGACGGACACTGAAGCTTTCTTT	CASSQEQGTDTEAFF
TRBV28	-	TRBJ2-7	once	TGTGCCAGCAGTCCACCACAGGGTACCTACGAGCAGTACTTC	CASSPPQGTYEQYF
TRBV7-8	-	TRBJ2-1	-	TGTGCCAGCAGCTTAGGGAGAGCCTACAATGAGCAGTTCTTC	CASSLGRAYNEQFF
TRBV2	-	TRBJ1-1	-	TGTGCCAGCAGTGAACTGGGGAACACTGAAGCTTTCTTT	CASSELGNTEAFF
TRBV27	-	TRBJ2-7	-	TGTGCCAGCAGTTTAATAATGGCGGCGGGTCCCTACGAGCAGTACTTC	CASSLIMAAGPYEQYF
TRBV29-1	-	TRBJ2-1	-	TGCAGCACTCTTTGGAGTGGCAGTGAGCAGTTCTTC	CSTLWSGSEQFF
TRBV4-3	TRBD1	TRBJ2-1	-	TGCGCCAGCAGCCAAGATCTATGGGACAGGGCTTACAATGAGCAGTTCTTC	CASSQDLWDRAYNEQFF
TRBV19	-	TRBJ1-1	-	TGTGCCAGTAGTATTGGCAACACTGAAGCTTTCTTT	CASSIGNTEAFF
TRBV7-2	-	TRBJ2-7	-	TGTGCCAGCAGCTTGATCGGGGTCAAGGCCTACGAGCAGTACTTC	CASSLIGVKAYEQYF
TRBV27	TRBD2	TRBJ2-7	-	TGTGCCAGCAGTTTCCCGGGGGGGGGCGCGGACGAGCAGTACTTC	CASSFPGGGADEQYF
TRBV4-1	TRBD2	TRBJ2-1	-	TGCGCCAGCAGCCCTTTAGCGGGAGCCTACAATGAGCAGTTCTTC	CASSPLAGAYNEQFF
TRBV19	TRBD1	TRBJ1-1	-	TGTGCCAGTAGTATCGCAGGGGGCACTGAAGCTTTCTTT	CASSIAGGTEAFF
TRBV19	TRBD2	TRBJ2-7	-	TGTGCCAGTAGTAGGGGACTAGCGGGGACCTACGAGCAGTACTTC	CASSRGLAGTYEQYF
TRBV27	-	TRBJ1-1	-	TGTGCCAGCAGCCCCGTGTATGGCAGTATGAACACTGAAGCTTTCTTT	CASSPVYGSMNTEAFF
TRBV6-5	-	TRBJ2-7	-	TGTGCCAGCAGTTACTCGGGGGGCGCGAGGGACGAGCAGTACTTC	CASSYSGGARDEQYF
TRBV10-1	TRBD1	TRBJ2-2	-	TGCGCCAGCAGTGAGTCGTGGACAGGGAACACCGGGGAGCTGTTTTTT	CASSESWTGNTGELFF
TRBV29-1	TRBD1	TRBJ1-1	-	TGCAGCGTGACAGGGGCCCTCACTGAAGCTTTCTTT	CSVTGALTEAFF
TRBV9	TRBD2	TRBJ2-4	-	TGTGCCAGCAGCGTTACCATACTAGGGACTAGCGGGAATATAGCCAAAAACATTCAGTACTTC	CASSVTILGTSGNIAKNIQYF
TRBV4-1	-	TRBJ2-1	-	TGCGCCAGCAGCCACGTTACTAGAGACTCCTACAATGAGCAGTTCTTC	CASSHVTRDSYNEQFF
TRBV6-5	TRBD1	TRBJ1-2	-	TGTGCCAGCAGCCTTGACAGGGGGCTAGGCTACACCTTC	CASSLDRGLGYTF
TRBV27	-	TRBJ2-5	-	TGTGCCAGCAGTACCGATCGGAGGAAGACCCAGTACTTC	CASSTDRRKTQYF
TRBV4-1	-	TRBJ1-4	-	TGCGCCAGCAGCCAAGCCACCGTTGCAACTAATGAAAAACTGTTTTTT	CASSQATVATNEKLFF
TRBV5-4	-	TRBJ2-6	-	TGTGCCAGCAGCTTGGTGGAAGATGGGGCCAACGTCCTGACTTTC	CASSLVEDGANVLTF
TRBV7-2	-	TRBJ2-7	-	TGTGCCAGCAGCCCCCGTTGGCACGAGCAGTACTTC	CASSPRWHEQYF
TRBV28	-	TRBJ1-2	-	TGTGCCACCGGGGACGGGGATGGCTACACCTTC	CATGDGDGYTF
TRBV28	-	TRBJ2-2	-	TGTGCCAGCAGTTTGGTCCTTGCGAACACCGGGGAGCTGTTTTTT	CASSLVLANTGELFF
TRBV28	-	TRBJ1-1	-	TGTGCCAGCAAGCAGGGGTCCACTGAAGCTTTCTTT	CASKQGSTEAFF
TRBV2	-	TRBJ2-7	-	TGTGCCAGCACAACCGGCACCTCCTACGAGCAGTACTTC	CASTTGTSYEQYF
TRBV27	TRBD2	TRBJ2-7	-	TGTGCCAGCAAACCGGGAGGGCCGAGCGAGCAGTACTTC	CASKPGGPSEQYF
TRBV19	-	TRBJ1-2	-	TGTGCCAGTACCCCGGGACCTATACCGTCTAACTATGGCTACACCTTC	CASTPGPIPSNYGYTF
TRBV7-2	TRBD2	TRBJ2-7	-	TGTGCCAGCAGCCCGGTAGCGGGATTCTTCGAGCAGTACTTC	CASSPVAGFFEQYF
TRBV7-2	-	TRBJ1-4	once	TGTGCCAGCAGCTTGTCGTATGGTGAAAAACTGTTTTTT	CASSLSYGEKLFF
TRBV28	-	TRBJ2-4	-	TGTGCCAGCAGTTTATTTCTCTCCGGGGATGGGAACATTCAGTACTTC	CASSLFLSGDGNIQYF
TRBV11-1	-	TRBJ2-3	-	TGTGCCAGCAGCTTACCGGAGGGGGCGGCCCTTGGGACAGATACGCAGTATTTT	CASSLPEGAALGTDTQYF
TRBV28	-	TRBJ1-2	-	TGTGCCCTTGAATGGGCCGGCGCCTATGGCTACACCTTC	CALEWAGAYGYTF
TRBV15	-	TRBJ2-7	-	TGTGCCACCAGCAGAGCCGGCGGTCGCGTAGCGAGGGCCTACGAGCAGTACTTC	CATSRAGGRVARAYEQYF